A selection of T cell receptor beta chains follows, all from one sample in a study of blood T cell repertoires in COVID-19. Using immunoSEQ multiplex PCR, the repertoire was profiled, and TCRdb retains in-frame clones only, with some absent. The sample consists of 150,000 or so clones, around 80% of them appearing once. Sequenced input: peripheral blood. The source is a man in his 60s with active or convalescent COVID-19. Both conserved end residues are part of each CDR3. D genes are given only for firm matches. Size is omitted from some rows. Given values are once, few, many or a class for expanded clones.

size: NA; D: NA; J: TRBJ1-1; V: TRBV6-5; DNA: TGTGCCAGCAGCGCCGACAGGAACACTGAAGCTTTCTTT; CDR3: CASSADRNTEAFF
size: NA; D: TRBD1; J: TRBJ1-4; V: TRBV2; DNA: TGTGCCAGCAGTCGACAGGGTAAAGAAGATGAAAAACTGTTTTTT; CDR3: CASSRQGKEDEKLFF
size: NA; D: TRBD2; J: TRBJ2-7; V: TRBV28; DNA: TGTGCCAGCAGTTTCCCAGGTCTAGCGGACTACGAGCAGTACTTC; CDR3: CASSFPGLADYEQYF
size: NA; D: TRBD1; J: TRBJ2-7; V: TRBV6-2/TRBV6-3; DNA: TGTGCCAGCAGTGACGGAGCGGGGACAGGGGGTAACGAGCAGTACTTC; CDR3: CASSDGAGTGGNEQYF
size: NA; D: NA; J: TRBJ2-2; V: TRBV7-9; DNA: TGTGCCAGCAGCTTTAAAGGCGGGGAGCTGTTTTTT; CDR3: CASSFKGGELFF
size: few; D: NA; J: TRBJ2-1; V: TRBV30; DNA: TGTGCCTGGAGCCCCCTGCGCAATGAGCAGTTCTTC; CDR3: CAWSPLRNEQFF
size: NA; D: NA; J: TRBJ1-2; V: TRBV6-5; DNA: TGTGCCAGCAGTAGTACGGGGGTTGTTGGTGGCTACACCTTC; CDR3: CASSSTGVVGGYTF
size: NA; D: NA; J: TRBJ1-5; V: TRBV5-5; DNA: TGTGCCAGCAGCTTGGGGGGGCTGGGTCAGCCCCAGCATTTT; CDR3: CASSLGGLGQPQHF
size: NA; D: TRBD2; J: TRBJ2-3; V: TRBV11-2; DNA: TGTGCCAGCAGCCGCACTAGCGGGAGTGGGTCAGATACGCAGTATTTT; CDR3: CASSRTSGSGSDTQYF
size: NA; D: NA; J: TRBJ1-5; V: TRBV19; DNA: TGTGCCAGTAGTATCTCGAGCAATCAGCCCCAGCATTTT; CDR3: CASSISSNQPQHF
size: NA; D: NA; J: TRBJ1-2; V: TRBV2; DNA: TGTGCCAGCAGTACTCAGGGGAACAGTGGCTACACCTTC; CDR3: CASSTQGNSGYTF
size: NA; D: TRBD2; J: TRBJ2-3; V: TRBV5-4; DNA: TGTGCCAGCAGCTTGTTGCCCGGGACTAGCGGGAGTTCAGATACGCAGTATTTT; CDR3: CASSLLPGTSGSSDTQYF
size: NA; D: TRBD2; J: TRBJ2-2; V: TRBV9; DNA: TGTGCCAGCAGCGTAGTACCCAGTTCGGATAGCGGGACCGGGGAGCTGTTTTTT; CDR3: CASSVVPSSDSGTGELFF
size: once; D: TRBD2; J: TRBJ2-7; V: TRBV12-3/TRBV12-4; DNA: TGTGCCAGCAGTTTTGGGGGGGATTACGAGCAGTACTTC; CDR3: CASSFGGDYEQYF
size: NA; D: NA; J: TRBJ2-1; V: TRBV2; DNA: TGTGCCAGCAGTAGCTACCTCTCCTACAATGAGCAGTTCTTC; CDR3: CASSSYLSYNEQFF
size: NA; D: NA; J: TRBJ1-3; V: TRBV4-1; DNA: TGCGCCAGCACCTTGGCAGGGGTGAGGGGAAACACCATATATTTT; CDR3: CASTLAGVRGNTIYF
size: once; D: NA; J: TRBJ1-1; V: TRBV27; DNA: TGTGCCAGCAGTCAACAGGGGAACACTGAAGCTTTCTTT; CDR3: CASSQQGNTEAFF
size: NA; D: NA; J: TRBJ2-1; V: TRBV27; DNA: TGTGCCAGCAGTTTCGGACAGTTGCCCACCAATGAGCAGTTCTTC; CDR3: CASSFGQLPTNEQFF
size: NA; D: NA; J: TRBJ1-4; V: TRBV18; DNA: TGTGCCAGCTCGGGGGCAATTGTGGCAACTAATGAAAAACTGTTTTTT; CDR3: CASSGAIVATNEKLFF
size: NA; D: NA; J: TRBJ2-1; V: TRBV27; DNA: TGTGCCAGCAGTTTACAACGGGGTGGCAATGAGCAGTTCTTC; CDR3: CASSLQRGGNEQFF
size: NA; D: TRBD2; J: TRBJ2-7; V: TRBV7-9; DNA: TGTGCCAGCAGCATTACGGGACTAGCGGGGCTTTCCTCCTACGAGCAGTACTTC; CDR3: CASSITGLAGLSSYEQYF
size: NA; D: TRBD2; J: TRBJ2-1; V: TRBV28; DNA: TGTGCCAGCAGTGGGGCTGGGGGGGGATCCTACAATGAGCAGTTCTTC; CDR3: CASSGAGGGSYNEQFF
size: NA; D: NA; J: TRBJ2-7; V: TRBV7-2; DNA: TGTGCCAGCAGCCTACGACGGAGCTACGAGCAGTACTTC; CDR3: CASSLRRSYEQYF
size: NA; D: TRBD1; J: TRBJ1-4; V: TRBV11-2; DNA: TGTGCCAGCAGTTGGGACAGCCAAGATGCAACTAATGAAAAACTGTTTTTT; CDR3: CASSWDSQDATNEKLFF
size: few; D: TRBD1; J: TRBJ1-5; V: TRBV19; DNA: TGTGCCAGTAGTATAGAGGCCGGACAGGGCAATCAGCCCCAGCATTTT; CDR3: CASSIEAGQGNQPQHF
size: NA; D: NA; J: TRBJ1-2; V: TRBV4-2; DNA: TGTGCCAGCAGCCAACCAACACAAACCCCGACAGCCTATGGCTACACCTTC; CDR3: CASSQPTQTPTAYGYTF
size: NA; D: TRBD2; J: TRBJ2-1; V: TRBV5-4; DNA: TGTGCCAGCAGCCCCCCGACTAGCGGGAGGCCAGGTGGGGATGAGCAGTTCTTC; CDR3: CASSPPTSGRPGGDEQFF
size: NA; D: NA; J: TRBJ1-4; V: TRBV3-1/TRBV3-2; DNA: TGTGCCAGCAGCCTTTCCTCCGTGAGAAATGAAAAACTGTTTTTT; CDR3: CASSLSSVRNEKLFF
size: NA; D: NA; J: TRBJ1-1; V: TRBV6-6; DNA: TGTGCCAGCAGTTCCAGGCCGGGGGGGAACACTGAAGCTTTCTTT; CDR3: CASSSRPGGNTEAFF
size: NA; D: TRBD2; J: TRBJ2-3; V: TRBV18; DNA: TGTGCCAGCTCACCAATATTAGCGGGAGGTGATACGCAGTATTTT; CDR3: CASSPILAGGDTQYF
size: NA; D: TRBD1; J: TRBJ2-7; V: TRBV7-2; DNA: TGTGCCAGCAGCTTACAGGGGGCTAGCTACGAGCAGTACTTC; CDR3: CASSLQGASYEQYF
size: NA; D: TRBD2; J: TRBJ2-6; V: TRBV19; DNA: TGTGCCAGTAGTATAGCGGGAGGGCTCCGGGTCCTGACTTTC; CDR3: CASSIAGGLRVLTF
size: NA; D: NA; J: TRBJ2-2; V: TRBV5-4; DNA: TGTGCCAGCAGCGCGAAAGGGGGTTTACTGAACACCGGGGAGCTGTTTTTT; CDR3: CASSAKGGLLNTGELFF
size: NA; D: NA; J: TRBJ2-1; V: TRBV30; DNA: TGTGCCTGGAGGAGCGGGTCCTTAAGACGGGAGCAGTTCTTC; CDR3: CAWRSGSLRREQFF
size: NA; D: NA; J: TRBJ2-1; V: TRBV9; DNA: TGTGCCAGCAGCGTAGAAACGGGGTACAATGAGCAGTTCTTC; CDR3: CASSVETGYNEQFF
size: NA; D: NA; J: TRBJ2-5; V: TRBV7-3; DNA: TGTGCCAGCAGCTCCCGGGGACAAGAGACCCAGTACTTC; CDR3: CASSSRGQETQYF
size: NA; D: TRBD2; J: TRBJ2-3; V: TRBV3-1/TRBV3-2; DNA: TGTGCCAGCAGCCAAAGGAGCGGGAGGAGGGCAGATACGCAGTATTTT; CDR3: CASSQRSGRRADTQYF
size: NA; D: NA; J: TRBJ2-4; V: TRBV28; DNA: TGTGCCAGCAGCCTTATGGGCCCCGTTCAGTACTTC; CDR3: CASSLMGPVQYF
size: NA; D: NA; J: TRBJ2-3; V: TRBV10-2; DNA: TGCGCCAGCAGTGACTATAGCACAGATACGCAGTATTTT; CDR3: CASSDYSTDTQYF
size: NA; D: NA; J: TRBJ2-7; V: TRBV6-2/TRBV6-3; DNA: TGTGCCAGCAGTAATGGGGGACGCCCGGAGGGACCCTACGAGCAGTACTTC; CDR3: CASSNGGRPEGPYEQYF
size: many; D: TRBD1; J: TRBJ2-7; V: TRBV15; DNA: TGTGCCACCAGCAGAGCTCGGGACAGACCTACCGAGCAGTACTTC; CDR3: CATSRARDRPTEQYF
size: NA; D: TRBD2; J: TRBJ2-1; V: TRBV15; DNA: TGTGCCACCAGCAGAGTCGGACTAGGGGTTGAAGAGCAGTTCTTC; CDR3: CATSRVGLGVEEQFF
size: NA; D: TRBD2; J: TRBJ2-6; V: TRBV2; DNA: TGTGCCAGCCAGAGTTCGCGGGGGGCAGGGAGGCCTGGGGCCAACGTCCTGACTTTC; CDR3: CASQSSRGAGRPGANVLTF
size: NA; D: TRBD2; J: TRBJ2-5; V: TRBV6-5; DNA: TGTGCCAGCAGTCAAATAGCGGGAGAGGTGGGGACCCAGTACTTC; CDR3: CASSQIAGEVGTQYF
size: NA; D: NA; J: TRBJ1-4; V: TRBV9; DNA: TGTGCCAGCAGCCCAACGGGGTGGTCCCCCAATGAAAAACTGTTTTTT; CDR3: CASSPTGWSPNEKLFF
size: NA; D: NA; J: TRBJ1-2; V: TRBV6-5; DNA: TGTGCCAGCACACGACGGCCGAGTCTAGATGGCTACACCTTC; CDR3: CASTRRPSLDGYTF